The present T cell receptor beta chain was sequenced within a study of beta chain features in type 1 diabetes. Study observations and caveats: TCRB CDR3s from Type 1 diabetes patients were moderately but significantly shorter in all four CD4+ subsets.

Expressed TCRB transcripts got sequenced, as all isolated RNA was reverse transcribed. Measured with immunoSEQ multiplex PCR; TCRdb has only the in-frame clones, and not every one. The profile shows about 700,000 clones, about an eighth of them singletons. As to this clone: The antigen remains unidentified.

A sort by CD45RO/CCR7/CD25/CD127/CD95/CD27 yielded CD4+ naive, central memory, regulatory and stem cell-like memory cells. Sequences were obtained from naive CD4+ T cells from blood. This clonotype was obtained from a man between 18 and 35 years old with type 1 diabetes.

CDR3 in DNA: TGCGCCAGCAGCTTGGTTGGAAAAAATGAAAAACTGTTTTTT. Protein product: CASSLVGKNEKLFF. The chain has TRBV5-1 and TRBJ1-4, with unresolved D. CDR1 is SGHRS and CDR2 is YFSETQ in the germline V gene. Deletions cut 0 bases from V and 5 bases from J, with 8 bases between. The length of the CDR3 is 14 residues.